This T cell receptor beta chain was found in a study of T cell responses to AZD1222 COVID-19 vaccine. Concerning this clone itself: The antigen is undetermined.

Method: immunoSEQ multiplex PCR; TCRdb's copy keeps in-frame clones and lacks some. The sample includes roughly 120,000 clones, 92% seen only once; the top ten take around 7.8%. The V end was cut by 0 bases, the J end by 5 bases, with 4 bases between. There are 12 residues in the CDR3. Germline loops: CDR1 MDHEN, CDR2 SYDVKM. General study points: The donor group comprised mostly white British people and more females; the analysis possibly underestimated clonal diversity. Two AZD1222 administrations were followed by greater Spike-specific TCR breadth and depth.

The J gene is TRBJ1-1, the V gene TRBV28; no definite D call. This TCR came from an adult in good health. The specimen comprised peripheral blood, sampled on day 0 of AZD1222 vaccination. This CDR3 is CASSLWNTEAFF. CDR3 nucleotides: TGTGCCAGCAGTTTATGGAATACTGAAGCTTTCTTT.